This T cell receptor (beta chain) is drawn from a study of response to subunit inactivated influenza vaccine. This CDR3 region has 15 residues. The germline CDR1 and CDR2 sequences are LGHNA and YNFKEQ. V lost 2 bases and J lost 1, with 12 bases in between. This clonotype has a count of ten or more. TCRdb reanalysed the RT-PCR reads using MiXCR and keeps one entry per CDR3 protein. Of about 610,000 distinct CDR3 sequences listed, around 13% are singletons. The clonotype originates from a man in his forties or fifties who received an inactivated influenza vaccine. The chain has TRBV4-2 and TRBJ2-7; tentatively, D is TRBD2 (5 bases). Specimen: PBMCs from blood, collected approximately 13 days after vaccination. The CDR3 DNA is TGTGCCAGCAGCCAAAGCGGACTGGGGTCCTACGAGCAGTACTTC. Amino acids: CASSQSGLGSYEQYF.